This TCR beta chain was retrieved from a study of T-cell reconstitution after alpha-beta-depleted transplantation in children. General study results and limits: Counts and diversity of T cells one year after transplant came mostly from newly produced T cells. In patients about two months after transplant, alpha-beta T cells reportedly arose from several hundred expanded graft clones. Some patients' high day-60 TCRbeta diversity was attributed to recipient cells surviving conditioning.

As it was prepared, the TCRbeta library received unique molecular identifiers. TCRdb re-analysed the PCR reads in MiXCR, keeping a single row per CDR3 protein. This sample has 550,000 to 600,000 distinct CDR3 sequences, with under 25% found just once. Per germline, CDR1 LGHDT and CDR2 YNNKEL (reference sequence). Trimming left V 5 bases short and J 4 bases short, with 9 bases between. The length of the CDR3 is 12 residues. In the case of this clonotype: What it binds is unknown.

Sequencing used PBMCs, mostly from graft donor cells, obtained 360 days after TCRalphabeta/CD19-depleted stem cell transplant. This receptor was obtained from a boy in the first two years of life who had a stem cell transplant for acute myeloid leukemia, so the T cells may come from the graft donor. The V and J genes are TRBV3-1 and TRBJ2-7; D might be TRBD2 (6 bases). The CDR3 bases are TGTGCCAGCAGCGGGACTGTGTACGAGCAGTACTTC. Translated: CASSGTVYEQYF.